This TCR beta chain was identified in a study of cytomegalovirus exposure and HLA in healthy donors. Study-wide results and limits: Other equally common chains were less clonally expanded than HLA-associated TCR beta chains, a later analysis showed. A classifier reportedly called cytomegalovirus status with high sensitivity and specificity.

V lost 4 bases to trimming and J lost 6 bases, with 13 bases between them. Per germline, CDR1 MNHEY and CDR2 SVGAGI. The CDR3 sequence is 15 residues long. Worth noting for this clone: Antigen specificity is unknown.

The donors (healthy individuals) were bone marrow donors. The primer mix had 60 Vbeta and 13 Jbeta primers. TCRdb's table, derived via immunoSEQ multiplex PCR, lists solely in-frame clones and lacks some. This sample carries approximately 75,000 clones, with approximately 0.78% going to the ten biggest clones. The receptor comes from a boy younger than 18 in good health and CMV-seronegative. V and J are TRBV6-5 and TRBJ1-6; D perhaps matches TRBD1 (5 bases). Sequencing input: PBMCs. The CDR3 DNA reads TGTGCCAGCAGTTTAGACAGCTATAGTAATTCACCCCTCCACTTT. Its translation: CASSLDSYSNSPLHF.